This T cell receptor (beta chain) was observed in a study of blood T cell repertoires in COVID-19. For the study at large: From the United States, Italy and Spain came samples of acute and convalescent COVID-19. Sample material is recorded as cDNA or gDNA derived from T cells, B-cell-depleted T cells, or PBMCs.

Which cohort a participant joined came from the clinical history participants gave. Germline CDR1 is SGHRS and CDR2 is YFSETQ. The CDR3 loop spans 15 amino acids. V lost 5 bases and J lost 0; bases outside the gene matches: 7. Using immunoSEQ multiplex PCR, the repertoire was profiled, and TCRdb retains in-frame clones only, with some absent. The sample carries 380,000 or so clones, 88% recorded once. This receptor was obtained from a woman aged 40 to 50 with acute COVID-19. The gene calls are TRBV5-1 and TRBJ1-1; the match to TRBD1 covers 7 bases. Material: PBMCs or T cells enriched from blood (not recorded which). DNA for the CDR3: TGCGCCAGCAGACCCAGACAGGGCATGAACACTGAAGCTTTCTTT. Amino acids: CASRPRQGMNTEAFF.